These 6 T cell receptor beta chains came from one sample sequenced in a study of radiotherapy plus CTLA-4 blockade in lung cancer. Sequencing used immunoSEQ multiplex PCR; TCRdb keeps in-frame clones, though not all of them. The data contain 50,000 to 65,000 clones, roughly 80% of them seen just once; the ten biggest clones take up approximately 15%. Specimen: peripheral blood, collected from a patient treated with radiotherapy plus ipilimumab. The receptors were gathered from a human donor with non-small cell lung cancer who had a complete response to radiotherapy plus ipilimumab.

The chain uses TRBV28 and TRBJ1-4; D possibly corresponds to TRBD1 (5 bases). V was trimmed by 7 bases and J by 5 bases, leaving 17 bases between them. This CDR3 comprises 15 residues. Germline V CDR1 and CDR2: MDHEN, SYDVKM. The CDR3 DNA reads as TGTGCCAGCACCCGACGACAGTTACTCAATGAAAAACTGTTTTTT. Residues: CASTRRQLLNEKLFF.

The chain is built from TRBV5-1 and TRBJ1-3; D is perhaps TRBD1 (5 bases). This CDR3 spans 16 amino acids. Deletions cut 5 bases from V and 4 bases from J, with 19 bases between. Germline V gene lookup returns CDR1 SGHRS and CDR2 YFSETQ. CDR3 protein: CASSPAPSGWGNTIYF. The CDR3 DNA is TGCGCCAGCAGTCCGGCCCCCTCAGGGTGGGGAAACACCATATATTTT.

The chain joins TRBV6-5 to TRBJ1-2; D remains ambiguous. Deletions cut 2 bases from V and 8 bases from J, with 21 bases between. CDR3 length: 16 amino acids. CDR1 and CDR2 (germline): MNHEY, SVGAGI. CDR3 DNA: TGTGCCAGCAGTTACACTTATAGGGTAGGCTCGGGAGGCTACACCTTC. It encodes CASSYTYRVGSGGYTF.

This chain links TRBV6-6 with TRBJ1-2; D remains unclear. Trimming stripped 4 bases from V and 10 bases from J, with 16 bases between. Germline values: CDR1 MNHNY, CDR2 SVGAGI (reference sequence). The CDR3 runs to 13 residues. CDR3 in DNA: TGTGCCAGCAGTTCCCGGGATACCTTTTCCTACACCTTC. It specifies CASSSRDTFSYTF.

J is TRBJ1-3 and V is TRBV5-1; 8 bases align to TRBD1. From germline, CDR1 is SGHRS and CDR2 YFSETQ. CDR3 length equals 15 residues. J gave up 4 bases and V 4 bases, and 7 bases lay outside the gene matches. Here the CDR3 reads CASSSQGARGNTIYF. DNA for the CDR3: TGCGCCAGCAGCAGTCAGGGGGCGCGCGGAAACACCATATATTTT.

V usage is TRBV29-1 and J usage is TRBJ1-1; TRBD1 is a possible D gene (6 bases). Germline CDR1 SQVTM, CDR2 ANQGSEA. The ends were cut back, 1 base at V and 1 base at J, with 10 bases in the middle. This CDR3 comprises 14 residues. Here the CDR3 reads CSVEVGQSNTEAFF. The CDR3 DNA sequence: TGCAGCGTTGAAGTTGGACAGTCGAACACTGAAGCTTTCTTT.